The 3 T cell receptor beta chains in this list originate from one sample, sequenced in a study of CD4 T cells in relation to SARS-CoV-2 and coronaviruses. The unexposed donors gave CD4+ T cells in about 2011-2019, prior to COVID-19. CD4+ T cells were isolated from the cells after more than nine days of culture. Profiling relied on immunoSEQ multiplex PCR, and the TCRdb table lists in-frame clones only, not all of them. The sample yields under 13,000 clones, about 68% seen once. For these receptors, no antigen is known. The sequenced material came from CD4+ T cells from PBMCs, cultured in vitro. These receptors all come from a human donor in good health.

This clone was detected a few times. The chain joins TRBV4-1 to TRBJ2-7, with a possible D match to TRBD1 (8 bases). Germline V gene lookup returns CDR1 MGHRA and CDR2 YSYEKL. V was trimmed by 11 bases and J by 4 bases, leaving 15 bases between them. The CDR3 sequence is 12 residues long. The CDR3 loop reads CALGQGGYEQYF. CDR3 in DNA: TGCGCCCTAGGACAGGGAGGGTACGAGCAGTACTTC.

This clone was recorded once. V gene TRBV4-1 combines with J gene TRBJ1-1, with D hard to call. The CDR3 is 14 amino acids. Germline V gene sequence: CDR1 MGHRA, CDR2 YSYEKL. The ends were cut back, 2 bases at V and 3 bases at J, with 10 bases in the middle. CDR3 amino acids: CASSQILTHTEAFF. The DNA of the CDR3 is TGCGCCAGCAGCCAAATCTTAACGCACACTGAAGCTTTCTTT.

The chain couples TRBV15 to TRBJ1-5; a possible D gene is TRBD1 (6 bases). The CDR3 totals 18 residues. V gave up 3 bases and J gave up 3 bases, with 21 bases separating them. The germline V gene has CDR1 LNHNV and CDR2 YYDKDF (reference sequence). DNA of the CDR3: TGTGCCACCAGCAGCACCCTCTTCAGGGGCGTTTACAATCAGCCCCAGCATTTT. The encoded protein is CATSSTLFRGVYNQPQHF.